The 11 T cell receptor beta chains below all came from one sample that was sequenced in a study of blood T cells in healthy people across ages. PCR was performed a second time for about 6 to 11 cycles using a sample-barcoded 5' primer and a J-beta primer mix. TCRdb fed the 5' RACE reads into MiXCR, producing one record per CDR3 protein. The profile shows approximately 780,000 distinct CDR3 sequences, roughly 24% of them singletons. These data also featured in a second study, about T cells of mothers and their children.

Sample: blood. The receptors derive from a boy aged 5-17 years in good health.

The chain combines TRBV12-3 or TRBV12-4 with TRBJ1-1; the D is unclear. This CDR3 spans 15 amino acids. The V gene lost 5 bases and the J gene lost 3 bases, with 16 bases spanning the gap. CDR3 nucleotide sequence: TGTGCCAGCAGTCATAAGGGAGCTCTCTACACTGAAGCTTTCTTT. It encodes CASSHKGALYTEAFF.

This clonotype was seen more than once but under ten times. The chain couples TRBV5-1 to TRBJ2-5; D may be TRBD1 or TRBD2 (5 bases each). V gave up 3 bases and J gave up 2 bases, with 23 bases separating them. From germline, CDR1 is SGHRS and CDR2 YFSETQ. This CDR3 spans 18 amino acids. CDR3 sequence: CASSWGSKWETLQETQYF. In DNA, the CDR3 is TGCGCCAGCAGCTGGGGGTCGAAATGGGAGACCCTACAAGAGACCCAGTACTTC. The entire variable domain, with the rest obtained from reference TRBV5-1 and TRBJ2-5, is as follows: KAGVTQTPRYLIKTRGQQVTLSCSPISGHRSVSWYQQTPGQGLQFLFEYFSETQRNKGNFPGRFSGRQFSNSRSEMNVSTLELGDSALYLCASSWGSKWETLQETQYFGPGTRLLVL.

The chain has TRBV9 and TRBJ2-5, with D perhaps matching TRBD1 or TRBD2 (5 bases each). The CDR3 has 16 amino acids. Germline V gene lookup returns CDR1 SGDLS and CDR2 YYNGEE. Trimming took off 0 bases at V and 4 bases at J, with 16 bases between the two ends. The CDR3 loop is CASSVASREWGETQYF. CDR3 sequence (DNA): TGTGCCAGCAGCGTAGCGTCCAGGGAGTGGGGAGAGACCCAGTACTTC. The whole variable domain, filled in from reference TRBV9 and TRBJ2-5, reads DSGVTQTPKHLITATGQRVTLRCSPRSGDLSVYWYQQSLDQGLQFLIQYYNGEERAKGNILERFSAQQFPDLHSELNLSSLELGDSALYFCASSVASREWGETQYFGPGTRLLVL.

The CDR3 reads CASSPGGGGTNEKLFF. The CDR3 DNA follows: TGTGCCAGCAGCCCCGGGGGGGGCGGGACTAATGAAAAACTGTTTTTT. This chain joins TRBV12-3 or TRBV12-4 and TRBJ1-4; D may be TRBD1 (6 bases). With 6 bases removed from V and 2 bases from J, the gap between germline ends came to 16 bases. The CDR3 consists of 16 residues.

The V call is TRBV24-1, the J call TRBJ2-5; D is uncertain. Germline lookup yields CDR1 KGHDR and CDR2 SFDVKD. The CDR3 runs 14 residues. The V end was cut by 1 base, the J end by 1 base, with 6 bases between. CDR3 coding DNA: TGTGCCACCAGTGATTTCGTGGGCCAAGAGACCCAGTACTTC. This sequence encodes CATSDFVGQETQYF.

The V and J genes are TRBV7-9 and TRBJ2-1; D perhaps matches TRBD1 (6 bases). In germline, CDR1 is SEHNR, CDR2 FQNEAQ (reference sequence). This CDR3 contains 15 residues. The ends were cut back, 5 bases at V and 9 bases at J, with 20 bases in the middle. The DNA of the CDR3 is TGTGCCAGCAGCCTCTGGACCATTGAGGGGGTTGAGCAGTTCTTC. It codes for CASSLWTIEGVEQFF.

The gene calls are TRBV2 and TRBJ2-7; TRBD1 matches at 8 bases. This CDR3 has 13 residues. CDR1 and CDR2 (germline): SNHLY, FYNNEI. Germline trimming cut 2 bases from V and 6 bases from J; bases unmatched to any gene: 3. CDR3 in DNA: TGTGCCAGCAGTGAAAACAGGGGGGTCGAGCAGTACTTC. This translates into CASSENRGVEQYF.

This clonotype was picked up a small number of times. The chain joins TRBV12-3 or TRBV12-4 to TRBJ2-1; D call uncertain. This CDR3 has 10 residues. The ends were cut back, 6 bases at V and 9 bases at J, with 6 bases in the middle. The CDR3 coding sequence is TGTGCCAGCAGCATAGGTGAGCAGTTCTTC. This sequence encodes CASSIGEQFF.

The genes are TRBV27 and TRBJ2-5; 13 nucleotides line up with TRBD2. The end of the DNA is better explained by TRBJ2-1, so the J call may be wrong. Germline V lookup: CDR1 MNHEY, CDR2 SMNVEV (reference sequence). This CDR3 is 16 amino acids long. CDR3 nucleotides: TGTGCCAGCAGTTCGGTGCTACTAGCGGGGGGGCACGAGCAGTTCTTC. The encoded protein is CASSSVLLAGGHEQFF.

There are a few counts of this clonotype. The chain combines TRBV7-2 with TRBJ2-4; a possible D gene is TRBD1 (5 bases). V was pared by 5 bases and J by 7 bases, with 12 bases between. CDR1 and CDR2 (germline): SGHTA, FQGNSA. The CDR3 has 13 amino acids. In nucleotides, the CDR3 is TGTGCCAGCAGCAGGTCTTCAGGGAACATTCAGTACTTC. Translated: CASSRSSGNIQYF. Based on the CDR3 plus reference TRBV7-2 and TRBJ2-4, the full variable domain is GAGVSQSPSNKVTEKGKDVELRCDPISGHTALYWYRQSLGQGLEFLIYFQGNSAPDKSGLPSDRFSAERTGGSVSTLTIQRTQQEDSAVYLCASSRSSGNIQYFGAGTRLSVL.

This clonotype was seen only a few times. At one end the junction does not follow the germline gene, possibly because of a read error. The chain is built from TRBV4-2 and TRBJ2-5; 11 positions agree with TRBD1. The end of the DNA is better explained by TRBJ2-1, so the J call may be wrong. The CDR3 length is 15 residues. Germline V gene lookup returns CDR1 LGHNA and CDR2 YNFKEQ. In DNA, the CDR3 is TGTGCCCGCAGCCAAGCTTCGGACAGGGGGCATGAGCAGTTCTTC. This codes for CARSQASDRGHEQFF.